This is a list of T cell receptor beta chains from one sample in a study of blood T cell repertoires in COVID-19. The protocol was immunoSEQ multiplex PCR, while the TCRdb copy is restricted to in-frame clones and leaves out a portion. The sample gives roughly 150,000 clones, 82% of which show up once; over 15% is in the top ten. Sequenced material: PBMCs or T cells enriched from blood (not recorded which). All receptors come from a man in his 60s who had recovered from COVID-19. Each CDR3 is given with its conserved first and last residue. Fields, in order: clone size, CDR3 length, D gene, V gene, J gene, CDR3 DNA, CDR3 protein. A D gene is named only where the DNA matches it firmly. Clone sizes are given selectively: once, few, many, or a class where the clone is expanded.

clone_size: NA
cdr3_length: 15
d_call: TRBD1
v_call: TRBV10-2
j_call: TRBJ2-5
cdr3_nt: TGCGCCAGCAGCGCCCCGGGACAGGGGGGGGAGACCCAGTACTTC
cdr3_aa: CASSAPGQGGETQYF

clone_size: NA
cdr3_length: 13
d_call: NA
v_call: TRBV29-1
j_call: TRBJ1-1
cdr3_nt: TGCAGCGCCCCCGGCAGGATGAACACTGAAGCTTTCTTT
cdr3_aa: CSAPGRMNTEAFF

clone_size: NA
cdr3_length: 14
d_call: NA
v_call: TRBV28
j_call: TRBJ1-5
cdr3_nt: TGTGCCAGCAGCCTAGGGGGTAGCAATCAGCCCCAGCATTTT
cdr3_aa: CASSLGGSNQPQHF

clone_size: once
cdr3_length: 16
d_call: TRBD1
v_call: TRBV5-4
j_call: TRBJ1-2
cdr3_nt: TGTGCCAGCAGCTCCCCTACAGGGGTTACTAACTATGGCTACACCTTC
cdr3_aa: CASSSPTGVTNYGYTF

clone_size: NA
cdr3_length: 10
d_call: NA
v_call: TRBV2
j_call: TRBJ2-7
cdr3_nt: TGTGCCAGCAGAGGGAGCGAGCAGTACTTC
cdr3_aa: CASRGSEQYF

clone_size: few
cdr3_length: 14
d_call: NA
v_call: TRBV6-1
j_call: TRBJ2-7
cdr3_nt: TGTGCCAGCAGTGAGTTGACTAGTTCCTACGAGCAGTACTTC
cdr3_aa: CASSELTSSYEQYF

clone_size: NA
cdr3_length: 11
d_call: NA
v_call: TRBV12-3/TRBV12-4
j_call: TRBJ2-7
cdr3_nt: TGTGCCAGCAGTTCTACCTACGAGCAGTACTTC
cdr3_aa: CASSSTYEQYF

clone_size: NA
cdr3_length: 12
d_call: NA
v_call: TRBV9
j_call: TRBJ1-1
cdr3_nt: TGTGCCAGCAGCGTACTACAGGGAGAAGCTTTCTTT
cdr3_aa: CASSVLQGEAFF

clone_size: NA
cdr3_length: 13
d_call: TRBD1
v_call: TRBV29-1
j_call: TRBJ1-5
cdr3_nt: TGCAGCGTTGGGGGGACAGGGGTTCAGCCCCAGCATTTT
cdr3_aa: CSVGGTGVQPQHF

clone_size: many
cdr3_length: 14
d_call: NA
v_call: TRBV5-1
j_call: TRBJ1-4
cdr3_nt: TGCGCCAGCAGCCCCGGGGGAGAAGGTGAAAAACTGTTTTTT
cdr3_aa: CASSPGGEGEKLFF

clone_size: NA
cdr3_length: 14
d_call: NA
v_call: TRBV25-1
j_call: TRBJ1-5
cdr3_nt: TGTGCCAGCAGTACCCAGGGTGGAAATCAGCCCCAGCATTTT
cdr3_aa: CASSTQGGNQPQHF

clone_size: once
cdr3_length: 15
d_call: TRBD2
v_call: TRBV5-6
j_call: TRBJ2-7
cdr3_nt: TGTGCCAGCAGCGTGGGACTAGCGGGAAGGTACGAGCAGTACTTC
cdr3_aa: CASSVGLAGRYEQYF

clone_size: once
cdr3_length: 14
d_call: NA
v_call: TRBV7-6
j_call: TRBJ2-5
cdr3_nt: TGTGCCAGCAGCTTATGGCGGGGCCAAGAGACCCAGTACTTC
cdr3_aa: CASSLWRGQETQYF

clone_size: NA
cdr3_length: 19
d_call: TRBD1
v_call: TRBV9
j_call: TRBJ1-3
cdr3_nt: TGTGCCAGCAGCGTAGGAGCGGCAGGGGGCCTTAACTCTGGAAACACCATATATTTT
cdr3_aa: CASSVGAAGGLNSGNTIYF

clone_size: NA
cdr3_length: 11
d_call: NA
v_call: TRBV2
j_call: TRBJ1-6
cdr3_nt: TGTGCCAGCAGTGATCCTTCTTCCCTCCACTTT
cdr3_aa: CASSDPSSLHF

clone_size: NA
cdr3_length: 16
d_call: NA
v_call: TRBV28
j_call: TRBJ1-3
cdr3_nt: TGTGCCAGCAGTCGAATGGGTGGGGGCAGGGGAAACACCATATATTTT
cdr3_aa: CASSRMGGGRGNTIYF

clone_size: NA
cdr3_length: 15
d_call: NA
v_call: TRBV20-1
j_call: TRBJ2-5
cdr3_nt: TGCAGTGCTAGTGGAGGGATAGCGACTCGAGAGACCCAGTACTTC
cdr3_aa: CSASGGIATRETQYF

clone_size: NA
cdr3_length: 17
d_call: TRBD1
v_call: TRBV19
j_call: TRBJ1-5
cdr3_nt: TGTGCCAGTAGTCGGACAGGGGGCAGCGGGAGCAATCAGCCCCAGCATTTT
cdr3_aa: CASSRTGGSGSNQPQHF

clone_size: NA
cdr3_length: 17
d_call: TRBD2
v_call: TRBV9
j_call: TRBJ2-2
cdr3_nt: TGTGCCAGCAGCGGAAACCTAGCGGGAGGGCTGACCGGGGAGCTGTTTTTT
cdr3_aa: CASSGNLAGGLTGELFF

clone_size: NA
cdr3_length: 14
d_call: NA
v_call: TRBV7-9
j_call: TRBJ1-2
cdr3_nt: TGTGCCAGCAGCTTAGGTCAGGGAAGCTATGGCTACACCTTC
cdr3_aa: CASSLGQGSYGYTF

clone_size: few
cdr3_length: 15
d_call: NA
v_call: TRBV9
j_call: TRBJ2-3
cdr3_nt: TGTGCCAGCAGCGTAGGAGCAGGGGCGGTAGATACGCAGTATTTT
cdr3_aa: CASSVGAGAVDTQYF

clone_size: NA
cdr3_length: 14
d_call: TRBD1
v_call: TRBV18
j_call: TRBJ1-1
cdr3_nt: TGTGCCAGCTCACCAACCAGGGGGCCGGCTGAAGCTTTCTTT
cdr3_aa: CASSPTRGPAEAFF

clone_size: NA
cdr3_length: 19
d_call: NA
v_call: TRBV9
j_call: TRBJ2-5
cdr3_nt: TGTGCCAGCAGCGTTTCCATCCTTACCCCCGGGACTCCGGGGGAGACCCAGTACTTC
cdr3_aa: CASSVSILTPGTPGETQYF

clone_size: NA
cdr3_length: 15
d_call: TRBD1
v_call: TRBV7-3
j_call: TRBJ2-7
cdr3_nt: TGTGCCAGCAGCCTCCGCGGACAGGGGGCCTACGAGCAGTACTTC
cdr3_aa: CASSLRGQGAYEQYF

clone_size: once
cdr3_length: 14
d_call: NA
v_call: TRBV14
j_call: TRBJ2-2
cdr3_nt: TGTGCCAGCAGCCAAGTTGTGGGCGTCGGGGAGCTGTTTTTT
cdr3_aa: CASSQVVGVGELFF

clone_size: NA
cdr3_length: 13
d_call: TRBD1
v_call: TRBV12-3/TRBV12-4
j_call: TRBJ2-7
cdr3_nt: TGTGCCAGCAGTTGGGGACAGTTCTACGAGCAGTACTTC
cdr3_aa: CASSWGQFYEQYF

clone_size: NA
cdr3_length: 14
d_call: TRBD1
v_call: TRBV7-9
j_call: TRBJ2-3
cdr3_nt: TGTGCCAGCAGCCCGGACAGGTCCCCAGATACGCAGTATTTT
cdr3_aa: CASSPDRSPDTQYF

clone_size: few
cdr3_length: 15
d_call: TRBD2
v_call: TRBV6-5
j_call: TRBJ2-5
cdr3_nt: TGTGCCAGCAGCCCCGGGACTAGCGGGTGGGAGACCCAGTACTTC
cdr3_aa: CASSPGTSGWETQYF

clone_size: NA
cdr3_length: 15
d_call: TRBD1
v_call: TRBV14
j_call: TRBJ1-4
cdr3_nt: TGTGCCAGCAGCCAAATGGACAGGGTTAATGAAAAACTGTTTTTT
cdr3_aa: CASSQMDRVNEKLFF

clone_size: NA
cdr3_length: 15
d_call: NA
v_call: TRBV7-3
j_call: TRBJ2-2
cdr3_nt: TGTGCCAGCAGCTTATCGGTGGGGGGAACCGGGGAGCTGTTTTTT
cdr3_aa: CASSLSVGGTGELFF

clone_size: NA
cdr3_length: 13
d_call: TRBD1
v_call: TRBV12-3/TRBV12-4
j_call: TRBJ1-2
cdr3_nt: TGTGCCAGCACCCTCGGACAGGCGCGGGGCTACACCTTC
cdr3_aa: CASTLGQARGYTF

clone_size: NA
cdr3_length: 13
d_call: NA
v_call: TRBV4-1
j_call: TRBJ1-4
cdr3_nt: TGCGCCAGCAGCCTCCAGGGGAATGAAAAACTGTTTTTT
cdr3_aa: CASSLQGNEKLFF

clone_size: NA
cdr3_length: 16
d_call: TRBD2
v_call: TRBV28
j_call: TRBJ2-1
cdr3_nt: TGTGCCAGCAGCTCTACTAGCGGGATGGGCCACAATGAGCAGTTCTTC
cdr3_aa: CASSSTSGMGHNEQFF

clone_size: NA
cdr3_length: 15
d_call: NA
v_call: TRBV7-8
j_call: TRBJ1-5
cdr3_nt: TGTGCCAGCAGCTTAGGGGCGGGGGCGGATCAGCCCCAGCATTTT
cdr3_aa: CASSLGAGADQPQHF

clone_size: few
cdr3_length: 13
d_call: NA
v_call: TRBV2
j_call: TRBJ1-5
cdr3_nt: TGTGCCAGCAGTGTTAAGGGGGATCAGCCCCAGCATTTT
cdr3_aa: CASSVKGDQPQHF

clone_size: NA
cdr3_length: 15
d_call: NA
v_call: TRBV6-5
j_call: TRBJ1-6
cdr3_nt: TGTGCCAGCAGCATATTCACAGGGCGTAATTCACCCCTCCACTTT
cdr3_aa: CASSIFTGRNSPLHF

clone_size: NA
cdr3_length: 15
d_call: NA
v_call: TRBV5-1
j_call: TRBJ1-6
cdr3_nt: TGCGCCAGCAGTTCTGACGGACACTATAATTCACCCCTCCACTTT
cdr3_aa: CASSSDGHYNSPLHF